This record covers a single T cell receptor (beta chain). The source of the sample is a study of cytomegalovirus exposure and HLA in healthy donors. Across the whole study: An analysis done earlier identified 120 million or so unique TCR beta sequences from 190 million or so T cells.

The CDR3 consists of 15 residues. The germline gives CDR1 MDHEN, CDR2 SYDVKM. The V end lost 5 bases, the J end lost 4 bases, and 18 bases lay between the germline ends. The PCR ran on 60 Vbeta and 13 Jbeta primers. Assay used: immunoSEQ multiplex PCR; TCRdb lists only in-frame clones, some missing. The sample has hundreds of thousands of clones, approximately 78% seen once; the top ten hold 3.5% to 4%. Sequencing input: PBMCs. This chain uses TRBV28 with TRBJ2-7, with D possibly being TRBD2 (7 bases). The sequence derives from a male donor in good health and CMV-seronegative. This CDR3 reads CASSIGGGLNYEQYF. For the CDR3, the DNA is TGTGCCAGCAGTATAGGGGGGGGACTTAATTACGAGCAGTACTTC.